This T cell receptor (beta chain) was identified during a study of shared T cell receptors in the human thymus listed by TCRdb under 2021. General notes on the study: The study examined how self-reactive, shared T-cell receptor alpha chains are generated in the human thymus.

There are 16 amino acids in the CDR3, from cysteine to phenylalanine inclusive. The CDR3 DNA has 48 bases and is translated from base 1. At the junction V is shortened by 3 bases and J by 1 base, with 13 bases in between. CDR1 and CDR2 are drawn from the germline V gene: MGHDK, SYGVNS. There are a few counts of this clone. The antigen this receptor binds is unknown. Base quality data are lacking; no much larger clone is found one base away. The library relied on the immunoSEQ multiplex PCR assay. As stored in TCRdb, this immuneACCESS dataset retains in-frame rearrangements with V and J assigned. A fraction of the clones does not appear; measured against another copy, unresolved V genes explain less than half of the discrepancy, and the remainder lacks a known reason. The sample table shows 540,000 or so clones, and approximately 78% are seen once. Jointly, the top ten make up less than 0.015% of the sample.

Separately, the same data were catalogued under a study of human thymus T cells. The second investigation adds: The donors were immunologically healthy infants in Finland who had open corrective cardiac surgery for congenital heart defects. Thymus tissue was collected as surgical resects that were removed during corrective cardiac surgery. Biased V and J gene segment usage appeared to be present in both thymic and peripheral blood repertoires. According to the related research, thymic TCR repertoires were highly overlapping among unrelated individuals. The study used seven to nine infant thymus samples plus four related peripheral blood samples to characterize TCR alpha and beta repertoires. The infant donors were about 7 to 244 days old, and the cohort included several males and a couple of females. After being mechanically released from the tissue, thymocytes were kept at -70 degrees C in pellets of roughly 9.5-31 million cells. A QIAsymphony instrument was used to extract genomic DNA from the frozen cell pellets. The immunoSEQ multiplex PCR assay was used to amplify the TCRB and TCRAD loci from a standardized quantity of quality-controlled genomic DNA. The V(D)J region was spanned by amplicons of a length sufficient to cover the CDR3 and to identify V and J genes. Through the commercial immunoSEQ service, the amplicons were sequenced on an Illumina platform. Primer bias and sequencing errors were corrected as previously described, and TCRAD and TCRB were defined on the basis of the IMGT database. Repertoires were analysed with immunoSEQ Analyzer 3.0 and VDJTools, covering basic statistics, V/J segment usage, diversity estimates, rarefaction and pairwise overlap. Chao1, ChaoE, Efron-Thisted, Shannon and inverse Simpson indices were used to estimate diversity, which was also estimated on datasets down-sampled to the smallest sample. For repertoire overlap, CDR3 nucleotide sequence, V gene and J gene had to match strictly, and clustering was done by Jaccard-based multidimensional scaling. On average, thymus samples gave 650,000 to 850,000 unique TCRB clonotypes, whereas blood samples gave approximately 84,000.

The V gene is TRBV25-1 and the J gene is TRBJ2-1; no D segment can be confidently identified. The sequencing sample was made of thymocytes. The TCR sequence derives from a boy younger than two with a congenital heart defect. Donor details come from another sample of the same person, matched by shared clones. The DNA is TGTGCCAGCAGTGAGCTTGCCTTGAGATCCTACAATGAGCAGTTCTTC. It codes for CASSELALRSYNEQFF.